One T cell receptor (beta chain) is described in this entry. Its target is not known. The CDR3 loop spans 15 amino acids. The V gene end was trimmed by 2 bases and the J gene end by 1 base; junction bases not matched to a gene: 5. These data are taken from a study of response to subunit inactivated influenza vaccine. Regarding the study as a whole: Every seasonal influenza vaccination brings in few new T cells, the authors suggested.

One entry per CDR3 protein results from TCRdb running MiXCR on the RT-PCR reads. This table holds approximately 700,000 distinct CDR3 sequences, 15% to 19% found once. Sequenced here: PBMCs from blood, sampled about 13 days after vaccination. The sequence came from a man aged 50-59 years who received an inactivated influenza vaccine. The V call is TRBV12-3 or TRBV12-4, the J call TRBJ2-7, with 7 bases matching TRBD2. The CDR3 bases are TGTGCCAGCAGTTTATCTAGCGGTTTTTCCTACGAGCAGTACTTC. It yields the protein CASSLSSGFSYEQYF.